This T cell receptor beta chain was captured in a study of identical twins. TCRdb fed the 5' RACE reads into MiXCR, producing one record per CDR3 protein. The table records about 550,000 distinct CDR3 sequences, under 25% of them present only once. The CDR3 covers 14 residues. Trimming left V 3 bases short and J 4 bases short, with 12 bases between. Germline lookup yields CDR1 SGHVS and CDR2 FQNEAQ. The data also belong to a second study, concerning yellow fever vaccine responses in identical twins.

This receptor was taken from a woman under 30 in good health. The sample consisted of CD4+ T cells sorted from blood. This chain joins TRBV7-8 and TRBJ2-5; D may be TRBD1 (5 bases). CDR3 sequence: CASSFTGATETQYF. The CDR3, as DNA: TGTGCCAGCAGCTTTACAGGTGCGACAGAGACCCAGTACTTC.